Detailed here is one T cell receptor (beta chain). The antigen it recognizes is unknown. No quality values exist for individual bases; no much larger clone is one base distant. This record comes from a study of T cells after yellow fever vaccination (dated by TCRdb to the late 2010s). In terms of the full investigation: Libraries from fractions with low cell numbers were prepared with the SMART-Seq v4 Ultra Low Input RNA kit. Blood was drawn at multiple timepoints before and after primary and secondary immunization, with bulk PBMC replicates and cell subsets isolated. The cohort comprised two healthy male donors, one aged 18 to 29 and one aged 30 to 39 years. To follow T-cell clones before and after both primary and booster YFV17D yellow fever vaccination, bulk TCR alpha and beta repertoires underwent longitudinal sequencing. The paper as a whole reports these results and caveats: After the booster, most clones that had expanded after primary vaccination were detected again (approximately 97% of CD4 and around nine tenths of CD8), suggesting broad maintenance of memory. The secondary T-cell response was weaker than the primary response but faster, peaking on day 5 instead of day 15. Computational filtering was needed because FACS-sorted repertoires could contain abundant contaminating clonotypes from the bulk population. A small fraction of clonotypes appeared in both the CD4 and CD8 compartments, likely as a result of convergent recombination. Because the study included only two donors, the extent to which the findings can be generalized is limited.

TCR cDNA was synthesized by 5'RACE template switching, which introduced a universal primer site and unique molecular identifiers. cDNA synthesis was primed from both the TCR alpha and TCR beta constant segments. Two PCR steps were used to amplify libraries, with sample barcodes and sequencing adapters being added in the second step. Sequencing of libraries was done on Illumina HiSeq 2500 (2x100 bp) or NovaSeq (2x150 bp). Concerning the study's data processing: Demultiplexing of reads and collapsing into UMI consensus sequences were performed with MIGEC, and V(D)J alignment was carried out with MiXCR. Vaccine-responding clonotypes were defined with edgeR using replicate PBMC samples, requiring FDR below 0.01 and a log2 fold change above 5 up to day 15. CD4 or CD8 identity was assigned to each bulk clonotype according to whether the clonotype was present at higher abundance in the sequenced CD4 repertoire or the sequenced CD8 repertoire. Using fastp trimming at Q25 and MiXCR clonotype assembly, TCRdb reanalyzed the public sequencing data and kept in-frame beta chains. Here each entry gathers all rows of one CDR3 protein and keeps the most common genes and DNA. The V and J calls here are based on TCRdb, not the publication. The sample table lists roughly 250,000 distinct CDR3 sequences, over 10% of them with a count of one. The ten largest clonotypes hold approximately 0.49% of the sample.

From the germline V gene (reference sequence), CDR1 is SGHAT and CDR2 is FQDESV. Reading from cysteine to phenylalanine, the CDR3 counts 19 amino acids. Of the read, only the CDR3 DNA is kept; its 57 bases are in frame from base 1. A distance of 18 bases separates the germline ends of V and J, which lose 0 bases and 0 bases respectively. The sample's treatment or condition, from its label and the paper: live attenuated yellow fever vaccine strain. PBMCs were isolated from peripheral blood using a standard Ficoll-Paque protocol. Dynabeads CD4 and CD8 positive selection kits were used to isolate CD4 and CD8 T-cell fractions. TriZol was used to extract RNA from bulk PBMCs, from CD4 and CD8 fractions, and from dextramer-positive and dextramer-negative fractions.

The sequenced sample was CD4+ T cells sorted from PBMCs, obtained 45 days after the yellow fever booster vaccination. The V and J segments used are TRBV11-1 and TRBJ2-1; the D segment could be TRBD2, given 6 matching bases. This receptor was taken from a young man who received the YFV17D yellow fever vaccine. The CDR3 region: CASSLAEFFRENSYNEQFF. Read as DNA, the sequence is TGTGCCAGCAGCTTAGCTGAATTCTTTCGGGAGAACTCCTACAATGAGCAGTTCTTC.